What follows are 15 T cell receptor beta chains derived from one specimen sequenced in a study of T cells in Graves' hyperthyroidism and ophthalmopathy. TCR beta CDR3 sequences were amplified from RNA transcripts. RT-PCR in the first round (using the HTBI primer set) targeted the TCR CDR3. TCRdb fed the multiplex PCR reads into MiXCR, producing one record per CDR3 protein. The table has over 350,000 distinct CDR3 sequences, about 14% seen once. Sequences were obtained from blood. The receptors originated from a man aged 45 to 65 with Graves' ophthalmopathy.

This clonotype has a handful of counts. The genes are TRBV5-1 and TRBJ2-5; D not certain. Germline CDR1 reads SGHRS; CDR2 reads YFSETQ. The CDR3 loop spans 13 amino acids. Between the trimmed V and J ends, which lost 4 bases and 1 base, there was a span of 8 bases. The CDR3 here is CASSPQSQETQYF. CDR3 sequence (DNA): TGCGCCAGCAGCCCCCAATCCCAAGAGACCCAGTACTTC.

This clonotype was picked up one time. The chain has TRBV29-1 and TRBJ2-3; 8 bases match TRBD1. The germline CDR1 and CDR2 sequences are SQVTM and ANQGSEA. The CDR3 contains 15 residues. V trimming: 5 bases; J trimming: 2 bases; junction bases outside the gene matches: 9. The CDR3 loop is CSVKTGGTTTDTQYF. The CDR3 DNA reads TGCAGCGTTAAAACAGGGGGGACGACCACAGATACGCAGTATTTT.

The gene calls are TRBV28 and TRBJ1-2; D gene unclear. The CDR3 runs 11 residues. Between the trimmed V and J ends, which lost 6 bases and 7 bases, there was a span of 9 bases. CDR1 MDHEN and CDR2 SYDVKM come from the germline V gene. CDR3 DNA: TGTGCCAGCAGCCTATGGTCTGGCTACACCTTC. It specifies CASSLWSGYTF.

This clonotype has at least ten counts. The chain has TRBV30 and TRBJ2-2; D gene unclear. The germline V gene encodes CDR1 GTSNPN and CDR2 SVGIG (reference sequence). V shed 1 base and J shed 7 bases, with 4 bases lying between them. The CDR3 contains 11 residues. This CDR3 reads CAWSGDGELFF. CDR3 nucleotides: TGTGCCTGGAGTGGGGACGGGGAGCTGTTTTTT.

The CDR3 DNA reads TGCGCCAGCAGCTCTGGGACAGGGTCGGGCTATGGCTACACCTTC. Translated, it gives CASSSGTGSGYGYTF. The J gene is TRBJ1-2, the V gene TRBV5-1; 9 nucleotides match TRBD1. The CDR3 has 15 amino acids. CDR1 and CDR2 (germline): SGHRS, YFSETQ. The V segment lost 3 bases and the J segment 4 bases; nucleotides outside the gene matches: 7.

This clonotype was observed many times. The CDR3 DNA follows: TGTGCCAGCAGTTTAACCCCCCATCCCAGGGCACTCTACGAGCAGTACTTC. Its protein is CASSLTPHPRALYEQYF. The genes are TRBV28 and TRBJ2-7; weak D call: TRBD1 (5 bases). The CDR3 covers 17 residues. Trimming removed 2 bases at V and 3 bases at J, with 20 bases between. Germline V gene data show CDR1 as MDHEN and CDR2 as SYDVKM. The full variable domain, its missing parts supplied by reference TRBV28 and TRBJ2-7, is DVKVTQSSRYLVKRTGEKVFLECVQDMDHENMFWYRQDPGLGLRLIYFSYDVKMKEKGDIPEGYSVSREKKERFSLILESASTNQTSMYLCASSLTPHPRALYEQYFGPGTRLTVT.

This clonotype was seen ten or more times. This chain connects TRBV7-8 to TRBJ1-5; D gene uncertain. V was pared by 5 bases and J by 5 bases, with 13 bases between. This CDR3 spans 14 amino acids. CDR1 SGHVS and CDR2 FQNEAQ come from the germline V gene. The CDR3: CASSQRRVDQPQHF. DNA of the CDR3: TGTGCCAGCAGCCAGAGGAGGGTTGATCAGCCCCAGCATTTT.

The CDR3, as DNA: TGTGCCAGCAGTCCGCCACAGGGGGGCTACGAGCAGTACTTC. It codes for CASSPPQGGYEQYF. The chain combines TRBV12-3 or TRBV12-4 with TRBJ2-7; 8 positions agree with TRBD1. Germline trimming cut 5 bases from V and 3 bases from J; bases unmatched to any gene: 6. The CDR3 loop spans 14 amino acids.

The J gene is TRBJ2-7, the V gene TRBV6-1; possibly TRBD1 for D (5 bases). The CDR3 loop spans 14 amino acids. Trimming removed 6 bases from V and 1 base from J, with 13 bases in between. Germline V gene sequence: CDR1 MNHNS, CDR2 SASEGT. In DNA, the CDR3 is TGTGCCAGCAGCCAGTTCCAGGGTTCCTACGAGCAGTACTTC. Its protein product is CASSQFQGSYEQYF.

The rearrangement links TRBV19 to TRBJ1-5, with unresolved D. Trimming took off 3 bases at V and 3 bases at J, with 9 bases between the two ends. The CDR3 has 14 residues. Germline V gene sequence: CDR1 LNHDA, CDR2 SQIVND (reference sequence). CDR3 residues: CASSIEGINQPQHF. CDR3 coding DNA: TGTGCCAGTAGTATCGAAGGGATCAATCAGCCCCAGCATTTT.

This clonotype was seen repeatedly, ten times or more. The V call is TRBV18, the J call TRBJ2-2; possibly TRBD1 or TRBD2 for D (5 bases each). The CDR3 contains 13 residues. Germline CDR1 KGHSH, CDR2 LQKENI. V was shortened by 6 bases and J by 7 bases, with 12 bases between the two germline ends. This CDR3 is CASSRDRDGELFF. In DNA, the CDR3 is TGTGCCAGCTCCCGGGACCGGGACGGGGAGCTGTTTTTT.

Here the CDR3 DNA reads TGCAGCCTTGGGGAGAACACTGAAGCTTTCTTT. Translation: CSLGENTEAFF. The chain carries TRBV29-1 and TRBJ1-1; no clear D gene. CDR1 and CDR2 from the germline V gene are SQVTM and ANQGSEA. This CDR3 is built from 11 residues. Trimming pared 8 bases from V and 1 base from J, leaving 8 bases between.

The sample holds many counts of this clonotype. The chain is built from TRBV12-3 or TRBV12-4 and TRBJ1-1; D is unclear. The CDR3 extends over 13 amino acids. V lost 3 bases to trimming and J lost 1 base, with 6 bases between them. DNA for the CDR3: TGTGCCAGCAGTTTGGCAACGAACACTGAAGCTTTCTTT. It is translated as CASSLATNTEAFF.

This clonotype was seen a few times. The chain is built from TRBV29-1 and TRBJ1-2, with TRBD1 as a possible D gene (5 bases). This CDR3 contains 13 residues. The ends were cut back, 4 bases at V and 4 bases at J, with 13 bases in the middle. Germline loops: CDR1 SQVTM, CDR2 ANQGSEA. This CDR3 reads CSVVGREAYGYTF. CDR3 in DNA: TGCAGCGTTGTTGGCAGGGAGGCCTATGGCTACACCTTC. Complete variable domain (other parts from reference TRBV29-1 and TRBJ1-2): SAVISQKPSRDICQRGTSLTIQCQVDSQVTMMFWYRQQPGQSLTLIATANQGSEATYESGFVIDKFPISRPNLTFSTLTVSNMSPEDSSIYLCSVVGREAYGYTFGSGTRLTVV.

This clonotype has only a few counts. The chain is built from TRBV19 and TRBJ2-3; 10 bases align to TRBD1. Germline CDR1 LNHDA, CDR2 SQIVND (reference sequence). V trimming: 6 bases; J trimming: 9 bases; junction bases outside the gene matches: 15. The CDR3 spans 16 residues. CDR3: CASRIPGQGPQGTQYF. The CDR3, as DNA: TGTGCCAGTAGGATCCCGGGACAGGGGCCCCAGGGCACGCAGTATTTT.